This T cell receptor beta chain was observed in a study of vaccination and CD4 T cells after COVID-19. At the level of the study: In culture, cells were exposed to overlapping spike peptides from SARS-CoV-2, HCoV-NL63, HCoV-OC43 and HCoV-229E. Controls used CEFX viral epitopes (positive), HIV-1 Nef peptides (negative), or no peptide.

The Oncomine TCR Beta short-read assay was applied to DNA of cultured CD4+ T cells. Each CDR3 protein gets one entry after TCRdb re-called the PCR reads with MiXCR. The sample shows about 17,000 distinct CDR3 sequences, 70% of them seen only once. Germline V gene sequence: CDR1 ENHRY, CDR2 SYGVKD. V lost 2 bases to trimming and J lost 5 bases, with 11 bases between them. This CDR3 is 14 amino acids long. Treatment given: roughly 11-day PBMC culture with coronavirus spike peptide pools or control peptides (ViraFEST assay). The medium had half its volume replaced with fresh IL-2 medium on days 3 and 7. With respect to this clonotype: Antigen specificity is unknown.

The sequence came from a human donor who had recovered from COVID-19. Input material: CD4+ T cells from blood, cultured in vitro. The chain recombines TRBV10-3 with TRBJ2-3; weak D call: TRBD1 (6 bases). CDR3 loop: CAISEGRGQDTQYF. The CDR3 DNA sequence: TGTGCCATCAGTGAGGGCAGGGGCCAAGATACGCAGTATTTT.